These T cell receptor beta chains were read from a single sample in a study of PD-1 blockade in classical Hodgkin lymphoma. TCRdb's copy holds only in-frame clones and misses some; the assay was immunoSEQ multiplex PCR. The sample includes around 41,000 clones, roughly 78% of them seen just once. Material: peripheral blood mononuclear cells (PBMCs), obtained before the second cycle of nivolumab. These TCRs come from a human donor with classical Hodgkin lymphoma. The CDR3 runs from the conserved cysteine through the conserved F or W. The order of the fields is J gene, V gene, clone size, D gene, CDR3 protein, CDR3 DNA. D genes are given only for firm matches. The size entry is marked missing in some rows and otherwise reads once, few, many or a size class.

j_call: TRBJ2-3
v_call: TRBV4-3
clone_size: -
d_call: -
cdr3_aa: CASSQGDPASTDTQYF
cdr3_nt: TGCGCCAGCAGCCAAGGGGACCCAGCTAGCACAGATACGCAGTATTTT

j_call: TRBJ1-5
v_call: TRBV5-1
clone_size: few
d_call: TRBD1
cdr3_aa: CASSPGQGTQPQHF
cdr3_nt: TGCGCCAGCAGCCCGGGACAGGGAACTCAGCCCCAGCATTTT

j_call: TRBJ1-1
v_call: TRBV7-9
clone_size: -
d_call: -
cdr3_aa: CASSLGGAEAFF
cdr3_nt: TGTGCCAGCAGCTTAGGTGGCGCTGAAGCTTTCTTT

j_call: TRBJ1-1
v_call: TRBV9
clone_size: -
d_call: -
cdr3_aa: CASSVATRAGWNTEAFF
cdr3_nt: TGTGCCAGCAGCGTAGCTACTAGGGCGGGATGGAACACTGAAGCTTTCTTT

j_call: TRBJ1-3
v_call: TRBV7-9
clone_size: -
d_call: TRBD1
cdr3_aa: CASSSAGTAFTNTIYF
cdr3_nt: TGTGCCAGCAGCTCCGCCGGGACAGCATTTACGAACACCATATATTTT

j_call: TRBJ1-2
v_call: TRBV9
clone_size: -
d_call: -
cdr3_aa: CASSVEQGRRYTF
cdr3_nt: TGTGCCAGCAGCGTAGAACAGGGTAGGCGCTACACCTTC

j_call: TRBJ2-3
v_call: TRBV10-3
clone_size: -
d_call: -
cdr3_aa: CAISEYGADTDTQYF
cdr3_nt: TGTGCCATCAGTGAGTATGGAGCGGACACAGATACGCAGTATTTT

j_call: TRBJ2-5
v_call: TRBV7-2
clone_size: -
d_call: -
cdr3_aa: CASSLVSAETQYF
cdr3_nt: TGTGCCAGCAGCTTAGTTAGCGCAGAGACCCAGTACTTC

j_call: TRBJ2-3
v_call: TRBV29-1
clone_size: -
d_call: TRBD2
cdr3_aa: CSVEDTGGSTDTQYF
cdr3_nt: TGCAGCGTTGAAGATACGGGAGGGAGCACAGATACGCAGTATTTT

j_call: TRBJ2-5
v_call: TRBV10-3
clone_size: -
d_call: -
cdr3_aa: CATALGDQETQYF
cdr3_nt: TGTGCCACTGCCTTGGGCGACCAAGAGACCCAGTACTTC

j_call: TRBJ2-2
v_call: TRBV30
clone_size: -
d_call: TRBD1
cdr3_aa: CAWSPSRQGQGRTGELFF
cdr3_nt: TGTGCCTGGAGTCCAAGTCGCCAAGGACAGGGGAGAACCGGGGAGCTGTTTTTT

j_call: TRBJ1-5
v_call: TRBV6-5
clone_size: few
d_call: -
cdr3_aa: CASSYGSGQPQHF
cdr3_nt: TGTGCCAGCAGTTACGGTTCGGGTCAGCCCCAGCATTTT

j_call: TRBJ2-5
v_call: TRBV10-3
clone_size: -
d_call: TRBD1
cdr3_aa: CAISESNRGLAETQYF
cdr3_nt: TGTGCCATCAGTGAGTCCAACAGGGGGCTGGCAGAGACCCAGTACTTC

j_call: TRBJ1-1
v_call: TRBV19
clone_size: -
d_call: -
cdr3_aa: CASSIGGPEAFF
cdr3_nt: TGTGCCAGTAGTATAGGAGGTCCTGAAGCTTTCTTT

j_call: TRBJ2-3
v_call: TRBV7-2
clone_size: -
d_call: -
cdr3_aa: CASSLDRTSTDTQYF
cdr3_nt: TGTGCCAGCAGCTTAGACAGGACTAGCACAGATACGCAGTATTTT

j_call: TRBJ1-2
v_call: TRBV6-1
clone_size: -
d_call: -
cdr3_aa: CASSEGAPYGYTF
cdr3_nt: TGTGCCAGCAGTGAAGGGGCACCCTATGGCTACACCTTC

j_call: TRBJ2-1
v_call: TRBV29-1
clone_size: -
d_call: -
cdr3_aa: CSVELGQTYNEQFF
cdr3_nt: TGCAGCGTTGAACTTGGACAGACATACAATGAGCAGTTCTTC

j_call: TRBJ2-5
v_call: TRBV27
clone_size: -
d_call: -
cdr3_aa: CASSLNRGEETQYF
cdr3_nt: TGTGCCAGCAGTTTAAATAGGGGGGAAGAGACCCAGTACTTC

j_call: TRBJ2-1
v_call: TRBV28
clone_size: -
d_call: TRBD2
cdr3_aa: CASSLEASGRGNEQFF
cdr3_nt: TGTGCCAGCAGTTTAGAGGCTAGCGGGAGGGGCAATGAGCAGTTCTTC

j_call: TRBJ2-1
v_call: TRBV7-9
clone_size: few
d_call: -
cdr3_aa: CASRAAGFLNEQFF
cdr3_nt: TGTGCCAGCAGAGCGGCTGGATTTCTCAATGAGCAGTTCTTC

j_call: TRBJ1-1
v_call: TRBV7-2
clone_size: many
d_call: -
cdr3_aa: CASSSAHSEAFF
cdr3_nt: TGTGCCAGCAGCTCCGCCCATTCTGAAGCTTTCTTT

j_call: TRBJ1-2
v_call: TRBV28
clone_size: few
d_call: TRBD1
cdr3_aa: CASISLYSGQGAVGVFDYGYTF
cdr3_nt: TGTGCCAGCATTTCCCTTTACTCGGGACAGGGGGCCGTAGGGGTTTTTGACTATGGCTACACCTTC

j_call: TRBJ2-7
v_call: TRBV7-8
clone_size: -
d_call: -
cdr3_aa: CASSLWSGTFYEQYF
cdr3_nt: TGTGCCAGCAGCTTATGGTCGGGGACTTTCTACGAGCAGTACTTC

j_call: TRBJ1-2
v_call: TRBV6-6
clone_size: -
d_call: TRBD1
cdr3_aa: CASRPPGQNYGYTF
cdr3_nt: TGTGCCAGCAGGCCACCGGGACAGAACTATGGCTACACCTTC

j_call: TRBJ2-7
v_call: TRBV27
clone_size: -
d_call: TRBD2
cdr3_aa: CASRGLAGAAYEQYF
cdr3_nt: TGTGCCAGCAGAGGACTAGCGGGAGCTGCTTACGAGCAGTACTTC

j_call: TRBJ1-1
v_call: TRBV30
clone_size: -
d_call: -
cdr3_aa: CAWVTRQNLNTEAFF
cdr3_nt: TGTGCCTGGGTAACTAGACAGAACTTGAACACTGAAGCTTTCTTT

j_call: TRBJ2-3
v_call: TRBV5-8
clone_size: -
d_call: -
cdr3_aa: CASSLGQETTTDTQYF
cdr3_nt: TGTGCCAGCAGCTTGGGTCAGGAAACCACCACAGATACGCAGTATTTT

j_call: TRBJ1-6
v_call: TRBV7-3
clone_size: medium-sized
d_call: -
cdr3_aa: CASSLGTIKSGSPLHF
cdr3_nt: TGTGCCAGCAGCCTTGGGACTATCAAGAGTGGTTCACCCCTCCACTTT

j_call: TRBJ1-1
v_call: TRBV7-7
clone_size: -
d_call: TRBD1
cdr3_aa: CASSERPGQGRRCTEAFF
cdr3_nt: TGTGCCAGCAGCGAAAGACCGGGACAGGGTCGTCGTTGCACTGAAGCTTTCTTT

j_call: TRBJ2-1
v_call: TRBV27
clone_size: few
d_call: TRBD2
cdr3_aa: CASSFRGRGIDEQFF
cdr3_nt: TGTGCCAGCAGTTTTCGCGGGAGGGGAATCGATGAGCAGTTCTTC

j_call: TRBJ2-1
v_call: TRBV6-5
clone_size: -
d_call: -
cdr3_aa: CASSYSTRYDNEQFF
cdr3_nt: TGTGCCAGCAGTTACTCGACCCGTTACGATAATGAGCAGTTCTTC

j_call: TRBJ2-3
v_call: TRBV29-1
clone_size: -
d_call: -
cdr3_aa: CSAISREPGHTDTQYF
cdr3_nt: TGCAGCGCCATCTCGAGAGAGCCAGGACACACAGATACGCAGTATTTT

j_call: TRBJ1-3
v_call: TRBV5-4
clone_size: -
d_call: -
cdr3_aa: CASSLRDNSGNTIYF
cdr3_nt: TGTGCCAGCAGCCTCAGGGACAACTCTGGAAACACCATATATTTT

j_call: TRBJ1-1
v_call: TRBV7-9
clone_size: -
d_call: -
cdr3_aa: CASSFFASGTEAFF
cdr3_nt: TGTGCCAGCAGCTTTTTCGCCTCCGGGACGGAAGCTTTCTTT

j_call: TRBJ2-3
v_call: TRBV7-9
clone_size: -
d_call: -
cdr3_aa: CASSLGVDDTDTQYF
cdr3_nt: TGTGCCAGCAGCTTAGGCGTAGACGACACAGATACGCAGTATTTT

j_call: TRBJ1-4
v_call: TRBV4-3
clone_size: once
d_call: TRBD1
cdr3_aa: CASSQGTGTNEKLFF
cdr3_nt: TGCGCCAGCAGCCAAGGGACAGGGACTAATGAAAAACTGTTTTTT

j_call: TRBJ2-2
v_call: TRBV28
clone_size: -
d_call: -
cdr3_aa: CASENYRTTNTGELFF
cdr3_nt: TGTGCCAGCGAGAACTACCGGACAACGAACACCGGGGAGCTGTTTTTT